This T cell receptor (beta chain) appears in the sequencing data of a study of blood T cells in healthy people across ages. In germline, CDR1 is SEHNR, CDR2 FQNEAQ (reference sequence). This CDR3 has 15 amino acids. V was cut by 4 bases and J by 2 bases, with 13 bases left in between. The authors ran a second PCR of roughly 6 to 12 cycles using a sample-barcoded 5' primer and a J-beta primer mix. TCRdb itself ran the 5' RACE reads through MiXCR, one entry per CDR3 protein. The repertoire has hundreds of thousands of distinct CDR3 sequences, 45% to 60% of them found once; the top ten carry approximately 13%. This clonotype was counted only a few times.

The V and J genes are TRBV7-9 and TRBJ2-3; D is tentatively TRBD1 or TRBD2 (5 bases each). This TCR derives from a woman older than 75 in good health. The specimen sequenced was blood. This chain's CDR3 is CASSSRDAPTDTQYF. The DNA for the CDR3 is TGTGCCAGCAGCTCCCGGGACGCCCCCACAGATACGCAGTATTTT.